This TCR beta chain comes out of a study of T cells in Graves' hyperthyroidism and ophthalmopathy (dated by TCRdb to between 2019 and 2020). Broadly, across the study: Peripheral blood samples were taken at initial diagnosis, before any treatment was given. After blood sampling, hyperthyroidism patients were treated with methimazole at a starting dose of 30 mg daily, and ophthalmopathy patients were treated with high-dose intravenous methylprednisolone. The 95 to 100 discovery patients were randomly split 7:3 into training and test sets. The paper describes TCR Vbeta CDR3 sequencing of 120 to 150 peripheral blood samples, made up of about 41 ophthalmopathy patients, around 78 hyperthyroidism patients and about 17 progressor patients. Thyroid tissue and blood T-cell repertoires from six Graves' hyperthyroidism patients were also compared in the study. To identify distinguishing TCR V-J signatures, a discovery cohort of around 98 patients was used, comprising 40 to 45 with Graves' ophthalmopathy and some 60 with stable Graves' hyperthyroidism. An independent validation cohort of fewer than 20 hyperthyroidism patients and 17 patients who later progressed to ophthalmopathy tested prospective prediction of ophthalmopathy.

Concerning this clonotype itself: It has no known antigen specificity. Nothing much larger sits one base from this clone, and base qualities are not available.

Per the germline V gene, MNHEY is the CDR1 and SVGEGT is the CDR2. The CDR3 measures 14 amino acids from cysteine to phenylalanine. Just CDR3 DNA is preserved here, 42 bases in frame from base 1. V was cut back by 7 bases and J by 9 bases, leaving a gap of 16 bases between them. Study-level results and caveats: Most expanded thyroid clonotypes (frequency above 0.001) were also found in blood, which suggests that blood repertoires may mirror thyroid immune responses. No statistical method was used to set the sample size in advance, and investigators knew the group allocation. During validation, the model predicted progression to ophthalmopathy a median of about 6.3 months ahead of onset, with around 71% sensitivity and 72.22% specificity. A 13 V-J signature model separated ophthalmopathy from stable hyperthyroidism, with nearly 90% sensitivity and around 84% specificity in cross-validation and 80%/75% in testing.

Amplification of TCR beta CDR3 regions was carried out from RNA transcripts. For the first round of RT-PCR on the TCR CDR3, the HTBI primer set was used together with the Qiagen OneStep RT-PCR kit. Libraries were constructed in a second round of multiplex PCR, after which size selection and purification were carried out. Sequencing of the libraries was done on an Illumina HiSeq2000 using paired-end 100 bp reads. As for how the authors treated the data: SOAPnuke was used to process the raw data, with reads discarded if the reads contained adapters or uncalled bases, had a mean Phred below 15, or lacked an exact constant-primer or identifier match. COPE v1.2.5 was used to merge high-quality paired reads, and clonotypes were defined as unique nucleotide sequences. Clonotypes were aligned to IMGT TRBV, TRBD and TRBJ reference segments using MiTCR v1.1. The analysis included only V-J combinations with a frequency above 0.0001, which together covered roughly 99% of the repertoires. A TCS score was defined as the ratio between F50 (clonal expansion) and ExV (chaos), using BLOSUM62-based TCRdist between CDR3 peptides within each V-J. Welch's t-statistics and random forest reduced roughly 500 V-J features to 13, which were used in a naive Bayes classifier (R e1071). TCRdb reprocessing: public reads trimmed at Q25 with fastp, clones called with MiXCR, in-frame beta chains kept. Rows merge per CDR3 protein into single entries with the most common DNA and genes. In this record, the V and J calls reflect TCRdb's handling and not the investigators' own analysis. The sample data list some 150,000 distinct CDR3 sequences, and approximately 20% of these were observed just once. The top ten constitute more than 65% of the sample.

Hyperthyroidism patients were newly diagnosed, had a disease duration of under 2 months, and were aged 18 to 65 years. Any patient with an uncontrolled infection, another autoimmune disease, pregnancy or lactation was excluded. Diagnoses were established on the basis of clinical symptoms, serum thyroxine and TRAb, thyroid ultrasound, and orbital computed tomography. Blood from progressor patients was drawn when they were first diagnosed with hyperthyroidism, before any ophthalmopathy symptoms appeared. PBMCs were isolated from about 9.1 ml of fresh peripheral blood by Ficoll-Paque density gradient centrifugation. Progressor patients were first diagnosed with Graves' hyperthyroidism and then developed ophthalmopathy during follow-up. Trizol reagent was used to extract total RNA, and RNA quality was then checked on an Agilent 2100 Bioanalyzer.

This TCR came from a woman aged 50 to 65 with Graves' hyperthyroidism that later progressed to Graves' ophthalmopathy. The sequencing input was blood. The chain is encoded by TRBV6-2 or TRBV6-3 joined to TRBJ2-6; the D region is possibly TRBD1 or TRBD2, each matching across 5 bases. The CDR3 has the sequence CASTEAGAINVLTF. The DNA reads TGTGCCAGCACGGAGGCCGGGGCCATCAACGTCCTGACTTTC.